A selection of T cell receptor beta chains follows, all from one sample in a study of beta chain features in type 1 diabetes. Data came from immunoSEQ multiplex PCR; TCRdb stores just in-frame clones and leaves some out. The sample yields around 280,000 clones, 15% seen once. What was sequenced was naive CD4+ T cells from blood. The receptors come from a man between 18 and 35 years old with type 1 diabetes. The CDR3 runs from the conserved cysteine through the conserved F or W. A D gene is named only where the DNA matches it firmly.

CDR3 protein,J gene,CDR3 length,V gene,D gene
CASSLNSGANVLTF,TRBJ2-6,14,TRBV7-2,.
CASFSTGYNSPLHF,TRBJ1-6,14,TRBV6-6,.
CASSFRTSPSSYNEQFF,TRBJ2-1,17,TRBV7-2,TRBD2
CAWTYPSTGYTF,TRBJ1-2,12,TRBV30,TRBD1
CASSFPTANYGYTF,TRBJ1-2,14,TRBV28,.
CASKSGRRNEQFF,TRBJ2-1,13,TRBV2,TRBD2
CASSTRETGDEGGQYF,TRBJ2-7,16,TRBV7-2,TRBD1
CATYTGGGYGYTF,TRBJ1-2,13,TRBV27,TRBD1
CASSTVTGNYEQYF,TRBJ2-7,14,TRBV5-1,.
CASTRTSGNTDTQYF,TRBJ2-3,15,TRBV9,TRBD2
CASSAEIRSFF,TRBJ1-1,11,TRBV7-9,.
CASAQGAGEQYF,TRBJ2-7,12,TRBV28,TRBD1
CASRSPSGGRETQYF,TRBJ2-5,15,TRBV28,TRBD2
CASSPGLVRADTQYF,TRBJ2-3,15,TRBV7-2,TRBD2
CAISDGRFEQFF,TRBJ2-1,12,TRBV10-3,.
CASNDLDNSPLHF,TRBJ1-6,13,TRBV5-1,.
CASSLGGLGSTQYF,TRBJ2-3,14,TRBV27,TRBD2
CASSTGLAGAYREQFF,TRBJ2-1,16,TRBV4-1,TRBD2
CASSKESGMRDSTDTQYF,TRBJ2-3,18,TRBV21-1,.
CASSSADTDTQYF,TRBJ2-3,13,TRBV5-1,.
CASTEALNTEAFF,TRBJ1-1,13,TRBV19,.
CAISGQGDYEQYF,TRBJ2-7,13,TRBV10-3,TRBD1
CASSYRGGEVYEQYF,TRBJ2-7,15,TRBV5-1,.
CASSFVQGSGYTGELFF,TRBJ2-2,17,TRBV7-9,.
CASSRRQAEKLFF,TRBJ1-4,13,TRBV11-2,.
CASSGERNAEAFF,TRBJ1-1,13,TRBV5-4,.
CASSLARGSYAFF,TRBJ1-1,13,TRBV7-9,.
CAWSADRFSYEQYF,TRBJ2-7,14,TRBV30,.
CASSNGGSYGYTF,TRBJ1-2,13,TRBV6-5,.
CASSTGSNTEAFF,TRBJ1-1,13,TRBV5-1,.
CASSPPLPATDYNEQFF,TRBJ2-1,17,TRBV18,.
CASSPPSGQPQHF,TRBJ1-5,13,TRBV18,.
CASSQDYTSSGAYNEQFF,TRBJ2-1,18,TRBV14,TRBD2
CAWSAGRGYTIYF,TRBJ1-3,13,TRBV30,.
CASSVVSGLAYSNEQFF,TRBJ2-1,17,TRBV5-1,TRBD2
CASILAGGYNEQFF,TRBJ2-1,14,TRBV2,TRBD2
CASSSRGRGPYEQYF,TRBJ2-7,15,TRBV27,TRBD1
CASSSGGEGADTQYF,TRBJ2-3,15,TRBV5-4,TRBD2
CASSQPGGKYEQYF,TRBJ2-7,14,TRBV4-1,TRBD2
CATSRDRGEQYF,TRBJ2-7,12,TRBV15,.